This T cell receptor beta chain was identified during a study of cytotoxic CD8 clonotypes in ibrutinib-treated CLL. Profiled with immunoSEQ multiplex PCR; TCRdb holds only in-frame clones, not every one. The table lists approximately 190,000 clones, about four fifths of them singletons. Looked up from germline, CDR1 is ENHRY and CDR2 is SYGVKD. The junction had 8 bases not matched to a gene; V was cut back by 6 bases and J by 7 bases. The CDR3 extends over 13 amino acids. The rearrangement links TRBV10-3 to TRBJ1-2; 7 bases are shared with TRBD1. The sample in question was PBMCs, obtained after 12 months of ibrutinib treatment. The receptor was isolated from a human donor with chronic lymphocytic leukemia. This CDR3 reads CAISADREGGYTF. In nucleotides, the CDR3 is TGTGCCATCAGCGCCGACAGGGAGGGTGGCTACACCTTC.